This T cell receptor beta chain was identified in a study of blood T cells in healthy people across ages. This clonotype has at least ten counts. The germline gives CDR1 DFQATT, CDR2 SNEGSKA (reference sequence). The CDR3 runs 13 residues. Trimming took 3 bases from V and 1 from J, leaving 7 bases between them. Primers used in a second PCR of about 7 to 12 cycles were a sample-barcoded 5' primer and a J-beta primer mix. TCRdb redid the calling of the 5' RACE reads with MiXCR, one entry per CDR3 protein. The repertoire holds 850,000 to 950,000 distinct CDR3 sequences, with around 26% as singletons. The receptor's source is a woman older than 75 in good health. The sequencing sample was made of blood. This chain connects TRBV20-1 to TRBJ2-1; the D gene is possibly TRBD1 (5 bases). CDR3 amino acids: CSASPGSYNEQFF. CDR3 DNA sequence: TGCAGTGCTAGCCCAGGGTCCTACAATGAGCAGTTCTTC.